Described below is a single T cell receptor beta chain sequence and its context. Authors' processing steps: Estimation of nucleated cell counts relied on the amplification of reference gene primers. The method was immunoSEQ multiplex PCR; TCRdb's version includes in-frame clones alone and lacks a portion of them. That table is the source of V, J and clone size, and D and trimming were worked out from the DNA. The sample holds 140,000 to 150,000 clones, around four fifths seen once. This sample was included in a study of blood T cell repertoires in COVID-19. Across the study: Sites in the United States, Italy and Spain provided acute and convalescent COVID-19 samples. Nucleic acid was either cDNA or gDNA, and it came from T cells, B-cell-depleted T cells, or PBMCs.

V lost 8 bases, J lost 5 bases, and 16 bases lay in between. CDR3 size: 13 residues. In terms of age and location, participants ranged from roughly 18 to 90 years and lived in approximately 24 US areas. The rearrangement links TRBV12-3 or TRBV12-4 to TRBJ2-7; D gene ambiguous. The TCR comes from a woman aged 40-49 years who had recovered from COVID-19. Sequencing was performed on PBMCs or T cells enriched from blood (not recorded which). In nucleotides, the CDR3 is TGTGCCAGCCAAATCTTGGGCCAGGACGAGCAGTACTTC. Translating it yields CASQILGQDEQYF.